A selection of T cell receptor beta chains follows, all from one sample in a study of cytomegalovirus exposure and HLA in healthy donors. Assay: immunoSEQ multiplex PCR; the TCRdb copy retains only in-frame clones and omits some. Of about 150,000 clones in the sample, about four fifths are singletons; the top ten hold roughly 4.3%. Sequenced input: PBMCs. The receptor source for this set is a middle-aged woman in good health and CMV-seropositive. Each CDR3 is given with its conserved first and last residue. Each record gives: D gene, V gene, J gene, clone size, CDR3 DNA, CDR3 protein. D genes are given only for firm matches. For some rows the clone size is stated as once, few or many, or as a class when expanded; others skip it.

NA,TRBV6-1,TRBJ1-1,NA,TGTGCCAGCTACATCAGGGGAATGGGCACTGAAGCTTTCTTT,CASYIRGMGTEAFF
NA,TRBV11-2,TRBJ2-3,once,TGTGCCAGCAGCCTCTCCCGGGGTAGCCTCACAGATACGCAGTATTTT,CASSLSRGSLTDTQYF
TRBD2,TRBV2,TRBJ2-3,NA,TGTGCCAGCAGTGAAGCTAGCGGGAGTCCCGATACGCAGTATTTT,CASSEASGSPDTQYF
NA,TRBV27,TRBJ2-2,NA,TGTGCCAGCAGTTTAAGAGAGAACACCGGGGAGCTGTTTTTT,CASSLRENTGELFF
TRBD2,TRBV27,TRBJ2-2,NA,TGTGCCAGCAGGACCACTAGCGGGTACACCGGGGAGCTGTTTTTT,CASRTTSGYTGELFF
NA,TRBV28,TRBJ1-2,NA,TGTGCCAGCACCCCAGGAGGGAGAGGCTACACCTTC,CASTPGGRGYTF
TRBD2,TRBV7-3,TRBJ2-1,NA,TGTGCCAGCAGCGGCACGACTAGCGGGGGGGCCATTGAGCAGTTCTTC,CASSGTTSGGAIEQFF
TRBD2,TRBV28,TRBJ2-1,NA,TGTGCCAGCAGACGCCCCAGCGGGGGTTGGGGCAATGAGCAGTTCTTC,CASRRPSGGWGNEQFF
NA,TRBV18,TRBJ2-3,NA,TGTGCCAGCTCACCACCGGAGGGGAGGAGGACAGATACGCAGTATTTT,CASSPPEGRRTDTQYF
TRBD1,TRBV23-1,TRBJ2-2,once,TGCGCCAGCCTGACAGGGGTCGGGGAGCTGTTTTTT,CASLTGVGELFF
NA,TRBV6-1,TRBJ2-5,few,TGTGCCAGCAGTGCTAAAGAGACCCAGTACTTC,CASSAKETQYF
NA,TRBV18,TRBJ1-5,NA,TGTGCCAGCTCACCAATGGGGGAGGTAGGTCAGCCCCAGCATTTT,CASSPMGEVGQPQHF
TRBD1,TRBV5-5,TRBJ2-5,NA,TGTGCCAGCAGCTCTCTCCTCCGGGACAGAGTAAAAAGAGTGACCCAGTACTTC,CASSSLLRDRVKRVTQYF
TRBD2,TRBV6-6,TRBJ2-7,few,TGTGCCAGCAGGGGACTAGCGCCATCCTATTCCTACGAGCAGTACTTC,CASRGLAPSYSYEQYF
NA,TRBV5-1,TRBJ2-7,NA,TGCGCCAGCGGAGTAGCGGAAAACTACGAGCAGTACTTC,CASGVAENYEQYF
NA,TRBV7-6,TRBJ2-2,NA,TGTGCCAGCAGCTCGTTCAGGGGGGCGGGCACCGGGGAGCTGTTTTTT,CASSSFRGAGTGELFF
NA,TRBV27,TRBJ2-7,NA,TGTGCCAGCAGTTTCGGACAACGGGAGCAGTACTTC,CASSFGQREQYF
NA,TRBV7-9,TRBJ2-5,NA,TGTGCCAGCAGCTTAGGTGCGGTGGAGACCCAGTACTTC,CASSLGAVETQYF
NA,TRBV18,TRBJ2-2,once,TGTGCCAGCTCACCACAGGGGGCCGGGGAGCTGTTTTTT,CASSPQGAGELFF
NA,TRBV21-1,TRBJ2-7,NA,TGTGCCAGCGGGGGGGCCTCCTACGAGCAGTACTTC,CASGGASYEQYF
NA,TRBV10-3,TRBJ2-1,NA,TGTGCCATCAGTGAGAGGGATAGCGCCGGGGAGCAGTTCTTC,CAISERDSAGEQFF
TRBD2,TRBV9,TRBJ2-4,NA,TGTGCCAGCAGCCCCGACGGGACTAGCGGCAAAAACATTCAGTACTTC,CASSPDGTSGKNIQYF
NA,TRBV7-2,TRBJ1-5,once,TGTGCCAGCAGCCCCGACAGGCATCAGCCCCAGCATTTT,CASSPDRHQPQHF
TRBD1,TRBV5-5,TRBJ2-3,NA,TGTGCCAGCAGCTCCTACCGGGTTGACAGGGTAATGTCAGATACGCAGTATTTT,CASSSYRVDRVMSDTQYF
TRBD2,TRBV18,TRBJ2-2,NA,TGTGCCAGCTCACAAGAACTAGCGTATGTCACCGGGGAGCTGTTTTTT,CASSQELAYVTGELFF
NA,TRBV11-2,TRBJ2-7,once,TGTGCCAGCAGCCTTATAAACGAGCAGTACTTC,CASSLINEQYF